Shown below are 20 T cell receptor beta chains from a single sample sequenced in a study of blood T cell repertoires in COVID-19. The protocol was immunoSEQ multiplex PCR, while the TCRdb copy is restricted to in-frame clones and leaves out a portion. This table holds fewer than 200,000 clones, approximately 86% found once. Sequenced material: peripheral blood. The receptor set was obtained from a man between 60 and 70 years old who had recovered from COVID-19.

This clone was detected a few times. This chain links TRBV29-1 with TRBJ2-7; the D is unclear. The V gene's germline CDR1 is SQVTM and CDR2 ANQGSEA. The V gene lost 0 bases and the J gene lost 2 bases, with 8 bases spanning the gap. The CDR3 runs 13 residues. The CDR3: CSVEESAPYEQYF. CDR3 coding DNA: TGCAGCGTTGAAGAGAGTGCCCCCTACGAGCAGTACTTC.

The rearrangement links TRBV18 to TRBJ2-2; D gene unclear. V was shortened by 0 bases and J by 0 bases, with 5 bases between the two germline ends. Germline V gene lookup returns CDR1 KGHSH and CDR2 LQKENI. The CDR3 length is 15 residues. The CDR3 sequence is CASSPPRSNTGELFF. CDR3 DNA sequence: TGTGCCAGCTCACCACCCAGGTCGAACACCGGGGAGCTGTTTTTT. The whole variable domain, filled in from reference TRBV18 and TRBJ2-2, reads NAGVMQNPRHLVRRRGQEARLRCSPMKGHSHVYWYRQLPEEGLKFMVYLQKENIIDESGMPKERFSAEFPKEGPSILRIQQVVRGDSAAYFCASSPPRSNTGELFFGEGSRLTVL.

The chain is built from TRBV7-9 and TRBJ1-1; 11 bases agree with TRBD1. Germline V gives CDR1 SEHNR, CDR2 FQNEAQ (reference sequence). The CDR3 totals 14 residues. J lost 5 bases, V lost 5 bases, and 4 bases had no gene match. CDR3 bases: TGTGCCAGCAGCGGGACAGGGGGGAAAACTGAAGCTTTCTTT. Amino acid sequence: CASSGTGGKTEAFF.

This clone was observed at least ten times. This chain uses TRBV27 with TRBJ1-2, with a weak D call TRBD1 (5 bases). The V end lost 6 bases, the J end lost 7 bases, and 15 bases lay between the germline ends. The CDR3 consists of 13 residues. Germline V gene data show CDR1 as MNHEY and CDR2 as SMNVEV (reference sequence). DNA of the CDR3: TGTGCCAGCAGCTCCCGGGCGGGGGGTGGCTACACCTTC. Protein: CASSSRAGGGYTF.

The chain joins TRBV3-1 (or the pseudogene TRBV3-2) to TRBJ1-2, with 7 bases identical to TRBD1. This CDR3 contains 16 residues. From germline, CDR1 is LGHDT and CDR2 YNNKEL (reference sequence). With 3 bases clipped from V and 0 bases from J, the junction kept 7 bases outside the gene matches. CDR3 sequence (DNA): TGTGCCAGCAGCCATGGAGGGGGCCTTACTAACTATGGCTACACCTTC. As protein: CASSHGGGLTNYGYTF.

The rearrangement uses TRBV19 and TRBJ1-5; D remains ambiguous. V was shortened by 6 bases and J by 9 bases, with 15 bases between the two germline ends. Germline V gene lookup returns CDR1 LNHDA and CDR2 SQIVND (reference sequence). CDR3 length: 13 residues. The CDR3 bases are TGTGCCAGTAGGATGGGCGGGCGAGGGCCCCAGCATTTT. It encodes CASRMGGRGPQHF.

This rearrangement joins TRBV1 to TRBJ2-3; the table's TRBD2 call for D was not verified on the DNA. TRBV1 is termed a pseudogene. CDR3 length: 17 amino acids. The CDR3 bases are TGCACCAGCAGCCAAGATTTGGTAGCGCCTAGCACAGATACGCAGTATTTT. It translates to CTSSQDLVAPSTDTQYF.

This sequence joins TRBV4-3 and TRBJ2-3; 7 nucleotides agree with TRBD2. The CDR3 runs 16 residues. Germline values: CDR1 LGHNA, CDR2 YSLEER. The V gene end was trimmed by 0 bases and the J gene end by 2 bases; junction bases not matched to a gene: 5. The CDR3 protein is CASSQDLRGNTDTQYF. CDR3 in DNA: TGCGCCAGCAGCCAAGATCTGCGGGGGAACACAGATACGCAGTATTTT.

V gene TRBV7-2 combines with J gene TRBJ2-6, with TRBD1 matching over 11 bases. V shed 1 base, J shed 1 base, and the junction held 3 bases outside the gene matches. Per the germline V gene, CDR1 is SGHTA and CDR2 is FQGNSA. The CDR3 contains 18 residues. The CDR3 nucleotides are TGTGCCAGCAGCTTAGTTGGGACAGGGGGTTCTGGGGCCAACGTCCTGACTTTC. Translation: CASSLVGTGGSGANVLTF.

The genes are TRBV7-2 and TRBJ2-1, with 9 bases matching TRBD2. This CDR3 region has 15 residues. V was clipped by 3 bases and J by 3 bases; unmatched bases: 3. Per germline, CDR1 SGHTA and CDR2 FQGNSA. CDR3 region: CASSFSSGGYNEQFF. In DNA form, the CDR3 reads TGTGCCAGCAGCTTCAGTAGCGGGGGCTACAATGAGCAGTTCTTC. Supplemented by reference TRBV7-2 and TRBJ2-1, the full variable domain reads GAGVSQSPSNKVTEKGKDVELRCDPISGHTALYWYRQSLGQGLEFLIYFQGNSAPDKSGLPSDRFSAERTGGSVSTLTIQRTQQEDSAVYLCASSFSSGGYNEQFFGPGTRLTVL.

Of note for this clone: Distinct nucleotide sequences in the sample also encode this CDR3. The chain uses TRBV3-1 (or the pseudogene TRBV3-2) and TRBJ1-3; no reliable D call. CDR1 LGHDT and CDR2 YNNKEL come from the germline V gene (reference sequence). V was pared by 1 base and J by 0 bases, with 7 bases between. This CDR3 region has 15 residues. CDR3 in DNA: TGTGCCAGCAGCCAAGGACTCGGCTCTGGAAACACCATATATTTT. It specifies CASSQGLGSGNTIYF.

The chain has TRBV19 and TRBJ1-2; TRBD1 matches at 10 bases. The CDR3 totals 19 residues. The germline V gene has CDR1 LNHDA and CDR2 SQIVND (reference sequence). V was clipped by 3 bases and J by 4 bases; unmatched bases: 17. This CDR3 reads CASSIPRVLRDRGTYGYTF. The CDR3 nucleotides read TGTGCCAGTAGTATTCCCAGAGTGTTACGGGACAGGGGAACCTATGGCTACACCTTC.

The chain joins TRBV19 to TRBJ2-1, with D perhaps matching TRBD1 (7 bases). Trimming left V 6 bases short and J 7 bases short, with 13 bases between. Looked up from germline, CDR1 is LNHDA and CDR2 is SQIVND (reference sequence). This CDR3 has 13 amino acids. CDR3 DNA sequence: TGTGCCAGTAGCCCCAGGGGGGCTAATGAGCAGTTCTTC. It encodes CASSPRGANEQFF.

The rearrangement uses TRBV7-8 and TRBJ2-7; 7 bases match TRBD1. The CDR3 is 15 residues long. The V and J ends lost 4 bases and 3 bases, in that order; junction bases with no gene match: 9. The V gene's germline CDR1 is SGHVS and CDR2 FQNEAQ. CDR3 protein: CASSWQTGSVYEQYF. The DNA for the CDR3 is TGTGCCAGCAGCTGGCAGACAGGGTCGGTCTACGAGCAGTACTTC.

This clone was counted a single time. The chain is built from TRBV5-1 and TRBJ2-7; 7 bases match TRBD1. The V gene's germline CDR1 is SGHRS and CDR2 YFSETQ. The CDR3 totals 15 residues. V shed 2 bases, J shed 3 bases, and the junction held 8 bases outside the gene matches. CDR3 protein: CASSFRSGQHYEQYF. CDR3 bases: TGCGCCAGCAGCTTTAGGTCGGGACAGCACTACGAGCAGTACTTC.

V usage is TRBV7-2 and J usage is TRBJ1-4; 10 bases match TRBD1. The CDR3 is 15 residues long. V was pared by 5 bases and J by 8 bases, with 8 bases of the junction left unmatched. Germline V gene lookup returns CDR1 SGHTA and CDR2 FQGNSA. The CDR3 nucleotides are TGTGCCAGCAGCCTGGCGGGACAGGGGAACGAAAAACTGTTTTTT. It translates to CASSLAGQGNEKLFF.

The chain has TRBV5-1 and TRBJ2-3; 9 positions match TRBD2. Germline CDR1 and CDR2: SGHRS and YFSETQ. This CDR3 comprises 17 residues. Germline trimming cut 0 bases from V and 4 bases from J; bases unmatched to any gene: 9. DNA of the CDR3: TGCGCCAGCAGCTTGGTAGTAGGCGGGGGGGCTGCAGATACGCAGTATTTT. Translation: CASSLVVGGGAADTQYF.

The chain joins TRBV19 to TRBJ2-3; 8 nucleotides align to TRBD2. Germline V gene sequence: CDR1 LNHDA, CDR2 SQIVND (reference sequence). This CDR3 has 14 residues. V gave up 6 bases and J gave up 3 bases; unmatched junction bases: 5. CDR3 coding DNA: TGTGCCAGTAGGAGCGGGGGCCGAACAGATACGCAGTATTTT. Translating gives CASRSGGRTDTQYF.

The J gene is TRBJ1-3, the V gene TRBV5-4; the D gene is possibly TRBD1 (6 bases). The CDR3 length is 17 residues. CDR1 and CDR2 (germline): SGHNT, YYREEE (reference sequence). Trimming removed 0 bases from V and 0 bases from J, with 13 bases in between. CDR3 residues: CASSLAGGALSGNTIYF. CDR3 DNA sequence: TGTGCCAGCAGCTTGGCGGGGGGGGCTCTCTCTGGAAACACCATATATTTT.

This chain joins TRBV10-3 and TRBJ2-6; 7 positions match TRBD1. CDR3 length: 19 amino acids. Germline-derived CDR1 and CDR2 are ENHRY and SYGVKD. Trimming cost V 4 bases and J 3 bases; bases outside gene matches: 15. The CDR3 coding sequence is TGTGCCATCAGTGGAGGGGTGGAACAGGGGAAAAATGGGGCCAACGTCCTGACTTTC. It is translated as CAISGGVEQGKNGANVLTF.